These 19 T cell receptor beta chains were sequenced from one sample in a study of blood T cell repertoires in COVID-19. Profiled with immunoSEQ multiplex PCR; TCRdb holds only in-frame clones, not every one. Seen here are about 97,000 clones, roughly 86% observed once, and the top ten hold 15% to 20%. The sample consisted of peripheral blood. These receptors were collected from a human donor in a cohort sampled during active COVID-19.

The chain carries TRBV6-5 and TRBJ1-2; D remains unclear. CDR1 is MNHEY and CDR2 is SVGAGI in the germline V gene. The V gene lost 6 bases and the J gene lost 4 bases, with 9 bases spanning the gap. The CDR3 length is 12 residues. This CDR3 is CASSPTLYGYTF. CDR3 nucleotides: TGTGCCAGCAGCCCAACTCTCTATGGCTACACCTTC.

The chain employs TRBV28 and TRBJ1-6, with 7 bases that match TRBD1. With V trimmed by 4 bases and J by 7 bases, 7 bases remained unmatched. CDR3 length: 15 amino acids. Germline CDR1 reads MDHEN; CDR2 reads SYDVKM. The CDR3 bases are TGTGCCAGCAGTTCGCCGGACAGGAGAAATTCACCCCTCCACTTT. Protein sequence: CASSSPDRRNSPLHF.

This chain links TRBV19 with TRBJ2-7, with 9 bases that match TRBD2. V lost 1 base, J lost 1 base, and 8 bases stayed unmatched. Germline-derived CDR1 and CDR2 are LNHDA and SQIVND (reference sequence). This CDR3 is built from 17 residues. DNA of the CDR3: TGTGCCAGTAGTATAGTCAGTTCCGCGGGAGGGTCCTACGAGCAGTACTTC. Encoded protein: CASSIVSSAGGSYEQYF.

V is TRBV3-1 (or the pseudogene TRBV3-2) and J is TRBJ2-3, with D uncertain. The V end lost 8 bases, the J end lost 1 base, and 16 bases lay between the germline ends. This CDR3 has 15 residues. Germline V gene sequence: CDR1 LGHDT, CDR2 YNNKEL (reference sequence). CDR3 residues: CASGRLDRGTDTQYF. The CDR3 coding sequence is TGTGCCAGCGGTCGACTCGACCGGGGCACAGATACGCAGTATTTT.

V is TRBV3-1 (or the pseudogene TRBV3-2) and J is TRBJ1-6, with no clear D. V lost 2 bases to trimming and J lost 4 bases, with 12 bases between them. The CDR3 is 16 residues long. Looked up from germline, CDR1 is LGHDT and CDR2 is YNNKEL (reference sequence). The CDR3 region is CASSQLHSRYNSPLHF. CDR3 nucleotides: TGTGCCAGCAGCCAATTGCACAGCCGTTATAATTCACCCCTCCACTTT.

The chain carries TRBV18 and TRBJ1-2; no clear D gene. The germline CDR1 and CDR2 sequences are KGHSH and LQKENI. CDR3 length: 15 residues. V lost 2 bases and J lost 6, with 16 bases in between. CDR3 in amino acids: CASSPKRQAGHGYTF. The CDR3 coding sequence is TGTGCCAGCTCACCAAAGAGGCAGGCGGGCCATGGCTACACCTTC.

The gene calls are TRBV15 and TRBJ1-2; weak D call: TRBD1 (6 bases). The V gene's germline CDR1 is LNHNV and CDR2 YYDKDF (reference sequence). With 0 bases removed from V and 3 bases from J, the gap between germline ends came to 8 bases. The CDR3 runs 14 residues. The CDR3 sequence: CATSRDRTDYGYTF. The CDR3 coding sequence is TGTGCCACCAGCAGAGATCGGACAGACTATGGCTACACCTTC.

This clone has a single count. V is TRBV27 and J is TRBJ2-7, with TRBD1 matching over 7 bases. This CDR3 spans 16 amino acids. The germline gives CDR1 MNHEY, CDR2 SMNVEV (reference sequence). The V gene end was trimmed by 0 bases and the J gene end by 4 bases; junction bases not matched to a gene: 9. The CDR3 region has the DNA TGTGCCAGCAGTTTATCGGGACAGAACGCCAAATACGAGCAGTACTTC. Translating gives CASSLSGQNAKYEQYF.

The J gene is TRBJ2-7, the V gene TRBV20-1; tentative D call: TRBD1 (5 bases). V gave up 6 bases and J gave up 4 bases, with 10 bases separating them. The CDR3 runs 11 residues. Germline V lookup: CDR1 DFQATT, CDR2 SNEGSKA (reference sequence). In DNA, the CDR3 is TGCAGTGCCCCGACAGATTACGAGCAGTACTTC. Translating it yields CSAPTDYEQYF.

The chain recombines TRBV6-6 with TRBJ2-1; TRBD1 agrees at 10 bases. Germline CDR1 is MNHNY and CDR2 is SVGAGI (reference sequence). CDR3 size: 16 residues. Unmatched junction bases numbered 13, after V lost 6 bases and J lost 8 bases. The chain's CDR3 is CASRTTDRGRWDEQFF. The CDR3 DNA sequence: TGTGCCAGCAGAACCACGGACAGGGGGAGGTGGGATGAGCAGTTCTTC.

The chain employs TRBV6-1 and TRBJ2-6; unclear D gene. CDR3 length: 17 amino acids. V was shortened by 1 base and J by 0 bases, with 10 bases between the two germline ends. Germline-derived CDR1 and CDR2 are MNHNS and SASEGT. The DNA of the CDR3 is TGTGCCAGCAGTGAAGAACTCGGTCTCTCTGGGGCCAACGTCCTGACTTTC. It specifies CASSEELGLSGANVLTF.

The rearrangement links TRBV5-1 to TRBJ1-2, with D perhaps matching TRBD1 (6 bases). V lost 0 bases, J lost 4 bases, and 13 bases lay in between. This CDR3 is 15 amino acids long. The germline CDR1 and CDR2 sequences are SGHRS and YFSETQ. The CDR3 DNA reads TGCGCCAGCAGCTTGGCTGTAGAGGACAGCTATGGCTACACCTTC. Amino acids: CASSLAVEDSYGYTF.

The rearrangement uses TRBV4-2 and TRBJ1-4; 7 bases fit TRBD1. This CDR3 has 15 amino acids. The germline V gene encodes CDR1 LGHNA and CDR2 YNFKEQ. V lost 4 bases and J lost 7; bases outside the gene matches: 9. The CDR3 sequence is CASSLQGDRGEKLFF. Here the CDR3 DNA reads TGTGCCAGCAGCCTCCAGGGGGACCGGGGTGAAAAACTGTTTTTT.

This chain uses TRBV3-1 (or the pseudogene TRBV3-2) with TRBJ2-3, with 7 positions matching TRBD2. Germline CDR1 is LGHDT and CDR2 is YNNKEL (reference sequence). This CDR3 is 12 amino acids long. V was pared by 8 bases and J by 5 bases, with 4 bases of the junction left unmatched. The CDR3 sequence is CASGEGLDTQYF. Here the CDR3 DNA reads TGTGCCAGCGGGGAGGGGTTAGATACGCAGTATTTT.

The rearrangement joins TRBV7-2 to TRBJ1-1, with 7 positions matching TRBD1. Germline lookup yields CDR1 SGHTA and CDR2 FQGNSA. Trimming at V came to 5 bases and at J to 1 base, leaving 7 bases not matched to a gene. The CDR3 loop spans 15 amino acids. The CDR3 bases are TGTGCCAGCAGCCCGAGACAGGGACGGAACACTGAAGCTTTCTTT. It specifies CASSPRQGRNTEAFF.

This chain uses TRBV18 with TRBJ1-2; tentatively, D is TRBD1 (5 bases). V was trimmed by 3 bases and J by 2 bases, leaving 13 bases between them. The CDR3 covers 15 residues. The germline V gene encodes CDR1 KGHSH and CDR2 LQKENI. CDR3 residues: CASSPQTVQNYGYTF. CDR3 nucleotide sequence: TGTGCCAGCTCACCGCAGACAGTACAGAACTATGGCTACACCTTC. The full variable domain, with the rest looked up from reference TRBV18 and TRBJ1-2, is NAGVMQNPRHLVRRRGQEARLRCSPMKGHSHVYWYRQLPEEGLKFMVYLQKENIIDESGMPKERFSAEFPKEGPSILRIQQVVRGDSAAYFCASSPQTVQNYGYTFGSGTRLTVV.

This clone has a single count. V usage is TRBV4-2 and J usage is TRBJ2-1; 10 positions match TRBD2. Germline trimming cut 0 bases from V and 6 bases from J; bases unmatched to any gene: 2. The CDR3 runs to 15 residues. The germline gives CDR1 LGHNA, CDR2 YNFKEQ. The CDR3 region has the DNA TGTGCCAGCAGCCAAGAAGCGGGAGGGGGCAATGAGCAGTTCTTC. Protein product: CASSQEAGGGNEQFF.

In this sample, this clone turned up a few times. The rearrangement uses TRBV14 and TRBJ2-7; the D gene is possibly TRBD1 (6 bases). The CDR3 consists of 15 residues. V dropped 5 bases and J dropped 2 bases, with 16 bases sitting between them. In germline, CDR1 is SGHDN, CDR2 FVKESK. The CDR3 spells CASSSNRDSPYEQYF. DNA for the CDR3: TGTGCCAGCAGCTCAAACAGGGATTCCCCCTACGAGCAGTACTTC.

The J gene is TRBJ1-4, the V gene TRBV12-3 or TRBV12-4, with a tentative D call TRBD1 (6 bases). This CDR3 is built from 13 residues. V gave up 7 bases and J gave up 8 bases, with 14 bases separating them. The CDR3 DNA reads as TGTGCCAGCAAGACAGGAAGGAGCGAAAAACTGTTTTTT. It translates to CASKTGRSEKLFF.